This T cell receptor (beta chain) was obtained from a study of T cells in localized non-small cell lung cancer. Data came from immunoSEQ multiplex PCR; TCRdb stores just in-frame clones and leaves some out. The sample records some 15,000 clones, about 80% being singletons. Points on this clone: The antigen is not known.

General observations from the study: When the top 100 tumor clones were examined, a median about 60 of them also appeared in the adjacent lung, which was paired and uninvolved. Higher T cell density in the blood was associated with longer overall survival, whereas higher adjacent-lung clonality associated with shorter survival. A single tumor region was sequenced, leaving heterogeneity possible. Uninvolved adjacent lung showed the highest T cell clonality, exceeding tumor.

This CDR3 has 16 amino acids. Losses at the gene ends were 5 bases for V and 0 bases for J; bases not matched to a gene: 8. CDR1 and CDR2 from the germline V gene are LNHDA and SQIVND (reference sequence). This clonotype was obtained from a male donor aged 60 or over with stage I lung adenocarcinoma. The chain links TRBV19 to TRBJ2-5; 8 nucleotides align to TRBD2. The material was peripheral blood, obtained before any cancer treatment. Here the CDR3 reads CASSWGTSGDQETQYF. In DNA form, the CDR3 reads TGTGCCAGTAGTTGGGGCACTAGCGGAGACCAAGAGACCCAGTACTTC.